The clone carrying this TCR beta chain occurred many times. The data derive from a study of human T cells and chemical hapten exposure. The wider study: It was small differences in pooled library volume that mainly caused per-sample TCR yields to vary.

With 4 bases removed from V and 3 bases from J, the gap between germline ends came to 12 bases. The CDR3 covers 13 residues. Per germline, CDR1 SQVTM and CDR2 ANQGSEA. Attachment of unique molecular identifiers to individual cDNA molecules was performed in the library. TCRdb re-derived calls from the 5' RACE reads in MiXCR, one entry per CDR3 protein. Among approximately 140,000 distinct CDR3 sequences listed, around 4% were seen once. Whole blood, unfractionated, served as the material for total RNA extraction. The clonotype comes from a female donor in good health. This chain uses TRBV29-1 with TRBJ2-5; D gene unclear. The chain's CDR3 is CSVVMVREETQYF. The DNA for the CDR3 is TGCAGCGTTGTGATGGTCAGAGAAGAGACCCAGTACTTC.